These 10 T cell receptor beta chains were sequenced from one sample in a study of T and B cells in COVID-19 patients. TRB was amplified from about 250-500 ng of blood genomic DNA. Multiplex PCR with BIOMED2 TRB-A/B primer pools amplified TRB rearrangements. TCRdb independently ran MiXCR on the multiplex PCR reads; one entry per CDR3 protein. The data hold about 5,400 distinct CDR3 sequences, with 27% observed a single time. Sequenced sample: blood. Receptors originate from a human donor with active COVID-19.

By sample share, this clonotype is medium-sized (0.01 to 0.1%). The chain links TRBV6-2 or TRBV6-3 to TRBJ2-1, with 13 bases that match TRBD2. Germline assignment: CDR1 MNHEY and CDR2 SVGEGT. Germline trimming cut 5 bases from V and 5 bases from J; bases unmatched to any gene: 6. The CDR3 spans 16 residues. CDR3 loop: CASSETSGRSHNEQFF. The CDR3 bases are TGTGCCAGCAGTGAGACTAGCGGGAGGTCCCACAATGAGCAGTTCTTC.

By frequency in the sample, this clonotype is medium-sized. V gene TRBV5-4 combines with J gene TRBJ2-7; D may match TRBD1 or TRBD2 (5 bases each). Germline loops: CDR1 SGHNT, CDR2 YYREEE (reference sequence). The CDR3 length is 14 residues. Trimming removed 2 bases at V and 0 bases at J, with 9 bases between. The CDR3: CASSFEGRSYEQYF. The CDR3, as DNA: TGTGCCAGCAGCTTCGAGGGACGCTCCTACGAGCAGTACTTC.

In its sample, this clonotype ranks as medium-sized. This chain uses TRBV29-1 with TRBJ2-2; TRBD2 matches 11 bases. This CDR3 is built from 15 residues. Germline CDR1 SQVTM, CDR2 ANQGSEA. V shed 1 base and J 6 bases; nucleotides not matched to a gene: 4. The CDR3 loop is CSVEVSGGGAGELFF. CDR3 sequence (DNA): TGCAGCGTTGAAGTTAGCGGGGGGGGGGCCGGGGAGCTGTTTTTT.

The CDR3 nucleotides read TGTGCCAGTAGTGGGCTAGCGGGAACCGGGGAGCAGTACTTC. Translation gives CASSGLAGTGEQYF. The chain uses TRBV19 and TRBJ2-7; 9 nucleotides align to TRBD2. Germline CDR1 is LNHDA and CDR2 is SQIVND (reference sequence). The CDR3 is 14 amino acids. After removal of 5 bases from V and 7 bases from J, the junction contained 9 bases not matched to a gene.

By share, this clonotype ranks as medium-sized. The chain recombines TRBV12-3 or TRBV12-4 with TRBJ2-4, with 8 nucleotides matching TRBD2. The J segment lost 6 bases and the V segment lost 6 bases, leaving 7 bases of the junction unmatched. The CDR3 totals 14 residues. The CDR3 protein is CASSSGGVANIQYF. CDR3 coding DNA: TGTGCCAGCAGCTCGGGAGGGGTGGCAAACATTCAGTACTTC.

The V call is TRBV20-1, the J call TRBJ2-3, with 8 bases fitting TRBD2. V shed 3 bases, J shed 5 bases, and the junction held 7 bases outside the gene matches. The CDR3 length is 14 residues. CDR1 and CDR2 from the germline V gene are DFQATT and SNEGSKA (reference sequence). The CDR3 region has the DNA TGCAGTGCTAGTCAGCGGGAGATGTTAGATACGCAGTATTTT. This encodes CSASQREMLDTQYF.

This chain joins TRBV20-1 and TRBJ2-1, with D tentatively TRBD1 or TRBD2 (5 bases each). The CDR3 has 13 residues. V was cut by 0 bases and J by 10 bases, with 13 bases left in between. The germline V gene encodes CDR1 DFQATT and CDR2 SNEGSKA (reference sequence). CDR3 sequence reads: CSARDRGSYEQFF. CDR3 sequence (DNA): TGCAGTGCTAGAGATCGGGGCAGCTACGAGCAGTTCTTC.

In its sample, this clonotype was seen once. This CDR3 is CASSFGGIHEQYF. The CDR3, as DNA: TGTGCCAGCAGCTTCGGGGGAATCCACGAGCAGTACTTC. The V and J genes are TRBV7-9 and TRBJ2-7; D might be TRBD2 (6 bases). This CDR3 spans 13 amino acids. In germline, CDR1 is SEHNR, CDR2 FQNEAQ (reference sequence). V was trimmed by 3 bases and J by 5 bases, leaving 11 bases between them. Combining the CDR3 with reference TRBV7-9 and TRBJ2-7 gives the whole variable domain DTGVSQNPRHKITKRGQNVTFRCDPISEHNRLYWYRQTLGQGPEFLTYFQNEAQLEKSRLLSDRFSAERPKGSFSTLEIQRTEQGDSAMYLCASSFGGIHEQYFGPGTRLTVT.

By its share, this clonotype is medium-sized. The V call is TRBV19, the J call TRBJ2-5; 14 bases map to TRBD2. V shed 6 bases, J shed 5 bases, and the junction held 5 bases outside the gene matches. Germline V gene lookup returns CDR1 LNHDA and CDR2 SQIVND (reference sequence). This CDR3 comprises 15 residues. The CDR3 region has the DNA TGTGCCAGTAGGACGGGACTAGCGGGAGTTGAGACCCAGTACTTC. It yields the protein CASRTGLAGVETQYF.

J is TRBJ2-7 and V is TRBV20-1; maybe TRBD2 (6 bases). V lost 5 bases to trimming and J lost 6 bases, with 23 bases between them. Germline V gives CDR1 DFQATT, CDR2 SNEGSKA (reference sequence). This CDR3 has 15 residues. Written as DNA, the CDR3 is TGCAGTGCTTCCGTCCGACTAGTAGGAGGTGGCGAGCAGTACTTC. This translates into CSASVRLVGGGEQYF.